This T cell receptor beta chain was recovered during a study of cytomegalovirus exposure and HLA in healthy donors (dated by TCRdb to between 2016 and 2019). Concerning the study at large: According to an earlier analysis of several hundred of the donors, roughly 180 million T cells yielded roughly 100 million unique TCR beta sequences and around 300 Gb of sequence data. An early release that covered roughly 600 HLA-typed donors contained 300 to 350 gigabases of sequencing data and 80 million or so unique TCR sequences. Of the 398 genotyped donors, roughly 80% were placed in the genetic ancestry cluster associated with self-reported Caucasian donors. The study aimed to test whether cataloging public T cell receptors could reveal signatures of past pathogen exposure. The T cell repertoires of 666 subjects were profiled by immunosequencing and related to cytomegalovirus serostatus. Besides the first cohort of 666 subjects, a separate validation cohort made up of around 120 different subjects was used. To predict cytomegalovirus infection status, the study brought together high-throughput TCR immunosequencing, statistical association of individual TCRs with disease status, and machine learning. To study patterns of TCR occurrence, a later analysis re-analyzed previously published TCR beta repertoires from under 750 donors and added high-resolution HLA genotyping. Rather than using new phenotypic data, the later analysis identified candidate immune exposures from TCR beta sequences and from how often those sequences occurred across donors. To decide whether each TCR beta V gene segment behaved as functional or pseudogenic, an earlier analysis of some 540 of the donors relied on high-throughput TCR beta sequencing. Donor age, sex, ethnicity and CMV serostatus were compiled alongside the repertoire data. In a later genetic analysis, genome-wide SNP genotypes for about three fifths of the 666 donors were used, and that subset was treated as a discovery cohort. All discovery cohort repertoires had been generated using a single sequencing platform. HLA typing covered class I and class II loci at four-digit resolution. Typing coverage differed by locus: A, B, C, DRB1 and DQB1 were typed in roughly 629-630 donors, DQA1 in about 550, DPA1 in around 600, and DPB1 in 472. A handful of DR-DQ haplotypes were handled as single units for association and clustering because linkage in the cohort was strong. Among almost 400 genotyped donors of the cohort, an average of around 240,000 unique TCR beta nucleotide sequences were sequenced per donor, around 18% of them non-productive.

In total, 630 or so healthy bone marrow donors made up the cohort. Cohort members were all nominally healthy when sampled, although unrecorded immune exposures were likely present. The donor was CMV seropositive and belonged to the group of 250 to 300 seropositive cohort members. Every donor gave a peripheral blood sample, and the peripheral blood mononuclear cells from that sample were used for TCR beta sequencing. Genomic DNA extraction from the blood cell samples was performed with the Qiagen DNeasy Blood Extraction Kit. To prepare the library, the immunoSEQ multiplex PCR assay was applied. The multiplex PCR relied on a mix of 60 forward primers for TCR Vbeta segments and 13 reverse primers for TCR Jbeta segments. The CDR3 region of rearranged TCR beta genes was amplified from genomic DNA with a multiplex PCR assay. The Illumina HiSeq System was used to sequence the amplified TCR beta libraries as 87-base-pair reads. The paper's processing steps were these. A later analysis counted 65 million to 90 million unique TCR beta chains across the 670 or so repertoires, and around 12 million of these chains were shared by at least two donors. A nearest-neighbor algorithm error-corrected the raw reads and collapsed the reads into unique sequences, merging closely related sequences to remove PCR and sequencing errors. CDR3 sequences were aligned to IMGT reference sequences to assign V, D and J gene segments. Each retained sequence needed at least a six-nucleotide match to both a V gene segment and a J gene segment. Rearrangements were classified as productive when the CDR3 lacked stop codons and remained in frame with V and J, and all other rearrangements were classified as non-productive. Following IMGT convention, CDR3 was defined as the stretch from the second conserved V-encoded cysteine to the conserved J-encoded phenylalanine. The earlier analysis of 550 to 650 of the donors excluded any sequence lacking an unambiguous match to a single V gene segment. An earlier analysis of 587 of the donors called V segments functional above 56.7% productive rearrangements and segregating when the between-donor standard deviation exceeded 5%. A statistical classification framework was built for diagnosing cytomegalovirus status from the catalog of TCR beta chain sequences. In a later analysis, V and J genes were assigned by comparing TCR nucleotide sequences against IMGT/GENE-DB human TR gene sequences. The TCRdist pipeline was used in a later analysis to assign CDR3 sequences and most-parsimonious VDJ recombination scenarios. In a later analysis, each TCR beta chain was defined by its CDR3 amino acid sequence together with its V-gene family, and reads lacking a unique V-gene family were excluded. To address suspected cross-contamination and a sequencing artifact, a later analysis removed 592 highly shared, low-generation-probability nucleotide sequences. In a later analysis, a clonal expansion index for each public chain was calculated from normalized within-repertoire ranks of inferred template counts. A later analysis computed generation probabilities with a VDJ recombination model fitted to out-of-frame rearrangements, and checked the results against IGoR. Hypergeometric tests were used in a later analysis to score TCR-TCR, TCR-HLA and TCR-CMV co-occurrence, with a repertoire-size bias correction applied to the TCR pairs. False discovery rates were estimated in a later analysis by permuting HLA or CMV assignments 20 times. A later analysis grouped co-occurring TCRs with DBSCAN, adding TCRdist sequence similarity when clustering within HLA-allele-positive subsets. Repertoires with fewer than 30,000 or more than 120,000 public chains, plus five repertoires with anomalous nucleotide sharing, were excluded from co-occurrence clustering. The immuneACCESS repertoire file appears here via TCRdb, limited to in-frame rearrangements. These files lack a portion of the clones; in checked studies, under half of the deficit traces to unresolved V genes, and the cause of the others is not known. V and J calls and clone size are copied from that table; D and trimming were computed from the DNA. The sample table holds 90,000 to 150,000 clones, of which 60% to 85% were seen once. The biggest ten clones account for around 4.9% of the sample.

General study outcomes and caveats: Several of the top co-occurrence clusters appeared to be linked to parvovirus B19, influenza, CMV and Epstein-Barr virus, according to a later analysis. According to the authors, the approach could potentially be generalized to other disease states and immunological phenotypes. Most CMV-associated TCR beta chains appeared to be HLA-restricted in a later analysis, and the HLA associations seemed to be driven largely by CMV exposure. A later analysis associated about 18,000 TCR beta sequences with specific HLA alleles at a false discovery rate of 0.05. Roughly 15 rarely observed V segments, including chromosome 9 orphons, were excluded from the earlier analysis of almost 600 of the donors because counts were too low. Only TCR beta chains were sequenced in this cohort, and the absence of alpha or paired-chain data limited detectable features. Some IMGT-functional V segments, including TRBV6-2 and TRBV6-3, could not be told apart with the 87-base-pair reads, so those segments were excluded. A few of the identified cytomegalovirus-associated TCR beta chains were confirmed in vitro to be specific for cytomegalovirus antigens. In a later genetic analysis, fewer N-insertions in productive TCRs were reported among donors in an Asian-associated ancestry cluster than the approximately 710-donor mean. Linkage disequilibrium might explain the correlated functional status among segregating V segments, but an unknown experimental factor could not be ruled out. In a later analysis, TCR association rates were found to vary across HLA loci, with the most associated TCRs seen for DRB1 alleles and the fewest for HLA-C alleles. Because some donors lacked HLA typing at each locus, the association tests relied only on the typed subset. In an earlier analysis of around 500 of the donors, most TCR beta V segments appeared in productive rearrangements about 90% or about 30% of the time, broadly matching IMGT annotations. V-gene and J-gene trimming of TCR beta chains was associated with a missense DCLRE1C variant in a later genetic analysis, and the association was replicated in an independent cohort. Strong co-occurrence of HLA alleles, especially DR and DQ, made assigning TCR associations to individual alleles difficult. Roughly uniform sequencing depth across donors was assumed in presence/absence analyses, although this assumption may not hold. A further reported finding was that TCR beta sequences accurately predicted the HLA-A and HLA-B alleles for most subjects in the first cohort. In both the original and validation cohorts, the classifier was reported to diagnose cytomegalovirus status with high specificity and sensitivity. In the study, some 180 TCR beta chains were listed as associated with cytomegalovirus. A later analysis found that HLA-associated TCR beta chains were more clonally expanded and had lower generation probabilities than equally common non-associated chains. Most TCR sequences were observed very rarely across donors, whereas some public TCRs were present in many individuals. The only immune exposure information available for the cohort was CMV serostatus. A group of highly shared sequence variants was considered likely to be a technical artifact of the sequencing pipeline.

CDR1 and CDR2 were assigned from the germline V gene (reference sequence) as GTSNPN and SVGIG. The cysteine opens and the phenylalanine closes a CDR3 of 14 amino acids. The retained sequence is limited to the CDR3, 42 bases, with the frame set at the first base. The trim is 0 bases for V and 3 bases for J, with a gap of 9 bases between the germline ends. Concerning this clone: Its antigen target is currently unknown. The record has no base qualities; no much larger clone is one base away.

Sequenced material: PBMCs. The rearranged chain carries TRBV30 and TRBJ1-5; confidence is insufficient to name the D gene. The source is a man in his fifties or sixties in good health and CMV-seropositive. The CDR3 corresponds to CAWSVRENNQPQHF. The DNA reads TGTGCCTGGAGTGTAAGGGAGAACAATCAGCCCCAGCATTTT.